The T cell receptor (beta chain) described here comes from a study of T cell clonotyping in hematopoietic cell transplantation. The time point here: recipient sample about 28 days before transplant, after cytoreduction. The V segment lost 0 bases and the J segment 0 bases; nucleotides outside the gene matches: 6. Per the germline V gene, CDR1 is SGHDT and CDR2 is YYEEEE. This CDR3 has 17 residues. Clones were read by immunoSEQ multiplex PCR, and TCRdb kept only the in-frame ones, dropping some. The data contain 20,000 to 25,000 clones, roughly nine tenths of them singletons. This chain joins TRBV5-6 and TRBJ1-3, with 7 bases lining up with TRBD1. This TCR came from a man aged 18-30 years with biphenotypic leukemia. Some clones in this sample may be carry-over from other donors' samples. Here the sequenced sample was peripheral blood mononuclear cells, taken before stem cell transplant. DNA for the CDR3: TGTGCCAGCAGCTTGGCCCCGGGACAGATCTCTGGAAACACCATATATTTT. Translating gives CASSLAPGQISGNTIYF. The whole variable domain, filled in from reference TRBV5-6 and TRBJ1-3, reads DAGVTQSPTHLIKTRGQQVTLRCSPKSGHDTVSWYQQALGQGPQFIFQYYEEEERQRGNFPDRFSGHQFPNYSSELNVNALLLGDSALYLCASSLAPGQISGNTIYFGEGSWLTVV.